What follows describes a single TCR beta chain. Antigen unknown. This sample stems from a study of T-cell reconstitution after alpha-beta-depleted transplantation in children. Overall study results and limits: Approximately two months post-transplant, alpha-beta T cells reportedly originated from several hundred expanded graft clones. Among T cells one year after transplant, newly produced cells accounted for most counts and diversity.

This CDR3 is built from 16 residues. Trimming shortened V by 3 bases and J by 6 bases, and 19 bases separated the two germline ends. Germline V gene sequence: CDR1 LNHNV, CDR2 YYDKDF (reference sequence). For TCRbeta, the library was prepared with unique molecular identifiers. MiXCR was run by TCRdb on the PCR reads, yielding one entry per CDR3 protein. This sample carries 250,000 or so distinct CDR3 sequences, roughly a quarter of them seen once, and the ten largest clones take around 4.8%. The sequenced sample was PBMCs, mostly from graft donor cells, obtained 360 days after TCRalphabeta/CD19-depleted stem cell transplant. This sequence joins TRBV15 and TRBJ2-3; D is perhaps TRBD1 or TRBD2 (5 bases each). The TCR sequence derives from a female patient aged 2-15 years who had a stem cell transplant for congenital amegakaryocytic thrombocytopenia, so the T cells may come from the graft donor. CDR3 nucleotide sequence: TGTGCCACCAGCAGGCACCGGGGCCGGCTCGGGGATACGCAGTATTTT. As protein: CATSRHRGRLGDTQYF.